Sequencing of this TCR beta chain was carried out in a study of T cell responses to AZD1222 COVID-19 vaccine. Overall study context: Analysis merged second doses at about 4 or about 12 weeks.

The CDR3 has 15 amino acids. CDR1 and CDR2 from the germline V gene are KGHSH and LQKENI. V dropped 2 bases and J dropped 1 base, with 11 bases sitting between them. The repertoire was sequenced with immunoSEQ multiplex PCR; TCRdb's copy has only in-frame clones and lacks some. The sample includes about 190,000 clones, just over 90% seen only once; the top ten take 0.99%. The sequence was obtained from an adult in good health. The specimen comprised peripheral blood, sampled on day 0 of AZD1222 vaccination. The chain links TRBV18 to TRBJ2-5, with D possibly matching TRBD2 (7 bases). The CDR3 DNA is TGTGCCAGCTCACCAAGGGGGGGGCCCCAAGAGACCCAGTACTTC. It is translated as CASSPRGGPQETQYF. The full variable domain, its missing parts supplied by reference TRBV18 and TRBJ2-5, is NAGVMQNPRHLVRRRGQEARLRCSPMKGHSHVYWYRQLPEEGLKFMVYLQKENIIDESGMPKERFSAEFPKEGPSILRIQQVVRGDSAAYFCASSPRGGPQETQYFGPGTRLLVL.